A single sample gave rise to the 12 T cell receptor beta chains below, sequenced in a study of response to subunit inactivated influenza vaccine. One entry per CDR3 protein results from TCRdb running MiXCR on the RT-PCR reads. The sample lists about 500,000 distinct CDR3 sequences, approximately 17% occurring once. The specimen comprised CD4+ T cells sorted from PBMCs, sampled 23 to 25 months after vaccination. All receptors come from a man aged 45-69 years who received an inactivated influenza vaccine.

This clonotype was observed a few times. The rearrangement joins TRBV29-1 to TRBJ2-7; 7 bases fit TRBD1. V shed 4 bases, J shed 1 base, and the junction held 4 bases outside the gene matches. Germline V gives CDR1 SQVTM, CDR2 ANQGSEA. The CDR3 has 13 amino acids. CDR3 region: CSVGGRGSYEQYF. CDR3 sequence (DNA): TGCAGCGTTGGAGGCAGGGGGTCCTACGAGCAGTACTTC.

The genes are TRBV7-9 and TRBJ1-3, with TRBD1 matching over 7 bases. This CDR3 is built from 16 residues. With 5 bases clipped from V and 3 bases from J, the junction kept 10 bases outside the gene matches. Germline values: CDR1 SEHNR, CDR2 FQNEAQ (reference sequence). The CDR3 region is CASSDRDSYFGNTIYF. The CDR3 DNA reads as TGTGCCAGCAGCGACCGGGACAGTTATTTTGGAAACACCATATATTTT.

This clonotype was seen at least ten times. The rearrangement uses TRBV3-1 and TRBJ2-7; 11 bases align to TRBD2. Unmatched junction bases numbered 6, after V lost 5 bases and J lost 6 bases. The CDR3 runs to 14 residues. Germline V gives CDR1 LGHDT, CDR2 YNNKEL (reference sequence). The CDR3 sequence is CASSSGLAGSEQYF. The CDR3 nucleotides read TGTGCCAGCAGCAGTGGACTAGCGGGTTCCGAGCAGTACTTC.

This clonotype was detected a few times. V gene TRBV12-3 or TRBV12-4 combines with J gene TRBJ2-3; unclear D gene. The CDR3 has 13 residues. V lost 3 bases and J lost 2, with 6 bases in between. The DNA of the CDR3 is TGTGCCAGCAGTTTCTCGGACACAGATACGCAGTATTTT. It codes for CASSFSDTDTQYF.

The table lists this clonotype with a few counts. The chain uses TRBV6-2 or TRBV6-3 and TRBJ2-5; D tentatively fits TRBD1 or TRBD2 (5 bases each). V lost 2 bases, J lost 5 bases, and 15 bases lay in between. The germline V gene has CDR1 MNHEY and CDR2 SVGEGT. This CDR3 has 15 residues. CDR3 sequence (DNA): TGTGCCAGCAGTTACACCGGGACCCCTAGGGAGACCCAGTACTTC. Translation: CASSYTGTPRETQYF.

V is TRBV5-1 and J is TRBJ2-3, with D possibly called TRBD1 or TRBD2 (5 bases each). The V and J ends lost 4 bases and 5 bases respectively, with 17 bases between them. The length of the CDR3 is 15 residues. From germline, CDR1 is SGHRS and CDR2 YFSETQ. The CDR3 loop reads CASSQIPGPQDTQYF. DNA for the CDR3: TGCGCCAGCAGCCAAATCCCGGGACCCCAAGATACGCAGTATTTT.

The chain links TRBV2 to TRBJ2-3; TRBD2 agrees at 7 bases. This CDR3 has 16 residues. Trimming took 6 bases from V and 5 from J; bases not matched to a gene: 14. Germline values: CDR1 SNHLY, CDR2 FYNNEI. This CDR3 is CASSRINQGGRDTQYF. In DNA, the CDR3 is TGTGCCAGCAGCCGAATTAATCAGGGCGGGAGAGATACGCAGTATTTT.

In this sample, this clonotype turned up a few times. This chain uses TRBV5-1 with TRBJ2-1; D ambiguous. The CDR3 spans 14 residues. The V gene's germline CDR1 is SGHRS and CDR2 YFSETQ. The V gene lost 5 bases and the J gene lost 10 bases, with 19 bases spanning the gap. The CDR3 is CASSLSASLREQFF. The CDR3, as DNA: TGCGCCAGCAGTCTTTCGGCCAGTCTCAGAGAGCAGTTCTTC.

A few counts support this clonotype. The chain has TRBV20-1 and TRBJ2-5, with 7 bases aligning to TRBD2. The CDR3 is 16 amino acids. V lost 2 bases and J lost 5; bases outside the gene matches: 14. Germline V gene sequence: CDR1 DFQATT, CDR2 SNEGSKA (reference sequence). The CDR3 loop reads CSARPLRGTTVETQYF. In DNA form, the CDR3 reads TGCAGTGCTAGACCCCTCCGGGGGACTACGGTGGAGACCCAGTACTTC.

This chain links TRBV4-3 with TRBJ2-2; no reliable D call. Trimming cost V 4 bases and J 3 bases, with 9 bases left between them. Germline loops: CDR1 LGHNA, CDR2 YSLEER. The CDR3 covers 14 residues. The CDR3, as DNA: TGCGCCAGCAGCCCTCGGATTCACACCGGGGAGCTGTTTTTT. The encoded protein is CASSPRIHTGELFF.

This clonotype showed up just once. The chain links TRBV30 to TRBJ2-5; D unresolved. With 0 bases removed from V and 4 bases from J, the gap between germline ends came to 9 bases. CDR1 and CDR2 from the germline V gene are GTSNPN and SVGIG (reference sequence). The length of the CDR3 is 13 residues. DNA for the CDR3: TGTGCCTGGAGTGTGGGTGGGGTAGAGACCCAGTACTTC. Translation gives CAWSVGGVETQYF. Full variable domain (rest looked up from reference TRBV30 and TRBJ2-5): SQTIHQWPATLVQPVGSPLSLECTVEGTSNPNLYWYRQAAGRGLQLLFYSVGIGQISSEVPQNLSASRPQDRQFILSSKKLLLSDSGFYLCAWSVGGVETQYFGPGTRLLVL.

This clonotype has only a few counts. The chain has TRBV4-2 and TRBJ2-1; the D is unclear. V was cut by 1 base and J by 0 bases, with 10 bases left in between. Germline V CDR1 and CDR2: LGHNA, YNFKEQ. This CDR3 comprises 16 residues. Here the CDR3 DNA reads TGTGCCAGCAGCCAAGGGTTTACAGACTCCTACAATGAGCAGTTCTTC. Translating it yields CASSQGFTDSYNEQFF.